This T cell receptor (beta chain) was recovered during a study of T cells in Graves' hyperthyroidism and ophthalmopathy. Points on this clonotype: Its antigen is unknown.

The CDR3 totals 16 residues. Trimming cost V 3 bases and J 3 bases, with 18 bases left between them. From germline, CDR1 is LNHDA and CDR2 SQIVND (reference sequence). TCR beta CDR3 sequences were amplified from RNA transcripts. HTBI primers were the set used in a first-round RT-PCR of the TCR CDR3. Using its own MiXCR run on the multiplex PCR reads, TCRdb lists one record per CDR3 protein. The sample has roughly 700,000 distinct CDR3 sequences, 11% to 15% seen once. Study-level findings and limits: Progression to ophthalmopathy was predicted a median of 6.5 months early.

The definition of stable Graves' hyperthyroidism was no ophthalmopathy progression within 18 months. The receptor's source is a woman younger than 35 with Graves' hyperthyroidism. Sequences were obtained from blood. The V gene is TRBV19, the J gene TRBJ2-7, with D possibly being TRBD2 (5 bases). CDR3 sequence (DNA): TGTGCCAGTAGTATTCGTGGAGGCGCACCCGGCTACGAGCAGTACTTC. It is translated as CASSIRGGAPGYEQYF. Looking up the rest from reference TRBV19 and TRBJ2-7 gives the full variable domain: DGGITQSPKYLFRKEGQNVTLSCEQNLNHDAMYWYRQDPGQGLRLIYYSQIVNDFQKGDIAEGYSVSREKKESFPLTVTSAQKNPTAFYLCASSIRGGAPGYEQYFGPGTRLTVT.